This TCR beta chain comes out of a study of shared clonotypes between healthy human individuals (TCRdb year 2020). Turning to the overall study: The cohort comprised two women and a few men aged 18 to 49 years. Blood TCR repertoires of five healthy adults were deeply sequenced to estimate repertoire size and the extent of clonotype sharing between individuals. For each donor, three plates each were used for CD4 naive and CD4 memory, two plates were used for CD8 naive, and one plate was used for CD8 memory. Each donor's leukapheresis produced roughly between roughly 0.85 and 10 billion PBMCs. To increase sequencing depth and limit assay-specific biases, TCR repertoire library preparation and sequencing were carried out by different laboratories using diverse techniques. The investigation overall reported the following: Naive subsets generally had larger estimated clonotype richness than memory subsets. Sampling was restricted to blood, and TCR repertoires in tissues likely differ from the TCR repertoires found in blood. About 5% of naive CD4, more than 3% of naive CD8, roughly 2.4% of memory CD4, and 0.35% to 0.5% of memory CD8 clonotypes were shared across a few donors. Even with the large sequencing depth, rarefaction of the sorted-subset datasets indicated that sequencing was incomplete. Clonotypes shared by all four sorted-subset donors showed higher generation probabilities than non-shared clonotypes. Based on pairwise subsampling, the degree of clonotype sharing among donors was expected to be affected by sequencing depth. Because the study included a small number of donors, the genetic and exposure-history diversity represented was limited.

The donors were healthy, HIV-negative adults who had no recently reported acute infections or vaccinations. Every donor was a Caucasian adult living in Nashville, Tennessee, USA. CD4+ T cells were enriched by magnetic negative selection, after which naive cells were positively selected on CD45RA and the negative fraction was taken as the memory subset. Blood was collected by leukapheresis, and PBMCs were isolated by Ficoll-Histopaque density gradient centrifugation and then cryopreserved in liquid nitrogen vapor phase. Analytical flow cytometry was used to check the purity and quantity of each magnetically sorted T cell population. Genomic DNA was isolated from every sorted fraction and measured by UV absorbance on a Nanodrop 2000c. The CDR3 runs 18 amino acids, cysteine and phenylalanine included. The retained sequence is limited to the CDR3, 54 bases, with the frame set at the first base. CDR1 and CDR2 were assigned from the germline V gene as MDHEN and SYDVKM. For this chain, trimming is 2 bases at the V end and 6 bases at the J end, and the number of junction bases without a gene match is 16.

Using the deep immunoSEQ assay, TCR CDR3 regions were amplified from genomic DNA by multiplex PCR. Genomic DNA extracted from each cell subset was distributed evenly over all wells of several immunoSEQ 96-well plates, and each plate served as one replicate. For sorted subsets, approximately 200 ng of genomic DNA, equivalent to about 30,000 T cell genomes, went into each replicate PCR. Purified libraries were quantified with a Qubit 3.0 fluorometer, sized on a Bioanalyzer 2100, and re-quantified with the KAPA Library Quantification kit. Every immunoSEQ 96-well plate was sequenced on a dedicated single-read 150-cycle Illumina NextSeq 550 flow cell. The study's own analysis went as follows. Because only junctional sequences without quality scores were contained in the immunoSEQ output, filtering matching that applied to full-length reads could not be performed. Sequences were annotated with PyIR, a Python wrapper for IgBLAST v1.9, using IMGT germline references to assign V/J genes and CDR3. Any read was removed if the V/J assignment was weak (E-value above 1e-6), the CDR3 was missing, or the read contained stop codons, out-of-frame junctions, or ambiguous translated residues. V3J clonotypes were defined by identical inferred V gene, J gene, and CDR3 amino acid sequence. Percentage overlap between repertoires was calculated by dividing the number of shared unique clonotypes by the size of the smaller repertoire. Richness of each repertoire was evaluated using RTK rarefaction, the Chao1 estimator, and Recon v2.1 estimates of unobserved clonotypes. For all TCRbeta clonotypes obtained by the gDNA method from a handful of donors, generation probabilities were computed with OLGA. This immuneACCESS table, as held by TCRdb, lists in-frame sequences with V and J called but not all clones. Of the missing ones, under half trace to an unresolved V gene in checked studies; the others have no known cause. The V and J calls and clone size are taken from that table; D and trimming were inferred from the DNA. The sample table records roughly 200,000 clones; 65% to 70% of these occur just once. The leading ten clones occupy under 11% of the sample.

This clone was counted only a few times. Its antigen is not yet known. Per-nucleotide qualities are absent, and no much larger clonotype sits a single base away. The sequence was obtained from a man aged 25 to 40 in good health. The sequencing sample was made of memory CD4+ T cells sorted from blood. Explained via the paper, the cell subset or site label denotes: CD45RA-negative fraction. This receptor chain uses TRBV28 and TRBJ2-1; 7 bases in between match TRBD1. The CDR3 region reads CASSLGRGLQGRRNEQFF. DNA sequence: TGTGCCAGCAGTTTAGGCCGGGGATTACAGGGGCGACGCAATGAGCAGTTCTTC. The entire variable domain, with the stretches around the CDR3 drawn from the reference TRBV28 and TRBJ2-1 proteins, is DVKVTQSSRYLVKRTGEKVFLECVQDMDHENMFWYRQDPGLGLRLIYFSYDVKMKEKGDIPEGYSVSREKKERFSLILESASTNQTSMYLCASSLGRGLQGRRNEQFFGPGTRLTVL.